This entry lists 8 T cell receptor beta chains sequenced from one sample in a study of T cell repertoires in cytomegalovirus infection. TCRdb re-called the reads with MiXCR, one entry per CDR3 protein. The data contain some 700,000 distinct CDR3 sequences, roughly a third of them singletons. Their recognized antigens are unknown. The starting material was cultured PBMCs, obtained from culture after CMV antigen stimulation. The receptors here all came from a human donor in good health (CMV status not recorded). Some clones in this sample may be carry-over from other donors' samples.

This clonotype was seen only a few times. The chain has TRBV6-2 or TRBV6-3 and TRBJ1-2, with 7 bases that match TRBD1. Germline V gene sequence: CDR1 MNHEY, CDR2 SVGEGT. This CDR3 is 15 amino acids long. V lost 6 bases and J lost 5; bases outside the gene matches: 12. CDR3 region: CASRPALGQSYGYTF. The CDR3 nucleotides read TGTGCCAGCAGACCCGCCTTGGGACAGAGTTATGGCTACACCTTC.

V usage is TRBV19 and J usage is TRBJ2-2; possibly TRBD1 or TRBD2 for D (6 bases each). Germline V CDR1 and CDR2: LNHDA, SQIVND (reference sequence). The CDR3 is made up of 18 amino acids. V shed 1 base and J shed 2 bases, with 17 bases lying between them. In DNA, the CDR3 is TGTGCCAGTAGTATAGCCCCCCTGGGGGGCTTAAACACCGGGGAGCTGTTTTTT. Amino acids: CASSIAPLGGLNTGELFF.

This clonotype has more than one count but fewer than ten. The chain uses TRBV7-6 and TRBJ1-3; D is ambiguous. CDR1 and CDR2 (germline): SGHVS, FNYEAQ. With 5 bases removed from V and 4 bases from J, the gap between germline ends came to 15 bases. CDR3 length: 15 residues. The CDR3 is CASSPAVGRGNTIYF. The CDR3 DNA sequence: TGTGCCAGCAGCCCGGCGGTAGGGAGAGGAAACACCATATATTTT.

Comments on this clonotype: The conserved closing phenylalanine or tryptophan is absent in this CDR3, likely reflecting a read error. The V call is TRBV12-3 or TRBV12-4, the J call TRBJ1-5; D call uncertain. CDR3 length: 12 amino acids. The V gene lost 1 base and the J gene lost 5 bases, with 3 bases spanning the gap. The CDR3 protein is CASSLVYQPQHC. CDR3 nucleotides: TGTGCCAGCAGTTTAGTATATCAGCCCCAGCATTGT.

This chain links TRBV4-1 with TRBJ2-1; 8 bases map to TRBD1. This CDR3 region has 16 residues. Germline lookup yields CDR1 MGHRA and CDR2 YSYEKL. V was pared by 3 bases and J by 0 bases, with 4 bases of the junction left unmatched. This CDR3 reads CASSQDRAGSYNEQFF. CDR3 nucleotides: TGCGCCAGCAGCCAGGACAGGGCGGGCTCCTACAATGAGCAGTTCTTC.

This clonotype was observed a handful of times. This sequence joins TRBV6-5 and TRBJ2-3, with TRBD2 identical over 8 bases. J lost 4 bases, V lost 4 bases, and 7 bases had no gene match. Germline V gene data show CDR1 as MNHEY and CDR2 as SVGAGI. The CDR3 sequence is 15 residues long. Here the CDR3 DNA reads TGTGCCAGCAGTTTCGTCGGGAGGGGGGCAGATACGCAGTATTTT. Amino acid sequence: CASSFVGRGADTQYF.

The sample holds one count of this clonotype. This chain uses TRBV6-2 or TRBV6-3 with TRBJ1-2; no clear D gene. This CDR3 is 17 amino acids long. Germline V CDR1 and CDR2: MNHEY, SVGEGT. Trimming left V 7 bases short and J 0 bases short, with 21 bases between. CDR3 sequence reads: CASTPGRGKATNYGYTF. Here the CDR3 DNA reads TGTGCCAGCACCCCCGGACGCGGAAAGGCTACTAACTATGGCTACACCTTC.

J is TRBJ2-1 and V is TRBV5-3; the match to TRBD2 covers 8 bases. TRBV5-3 is an ORF, and what it does is uncertain. V lost 8 bases and J lost 9; bases outside the gene matches: 13. The CDR3 length is 14 residues. CDR3 nucleotide sequence: TGTGCCAGCAGCCCCCGAGCGGGAGTCGGTGAGCAGTTCTTC. It yields the protein CASSPRAGVGEQFF.